These 17 T cell receptor beta chains were sequenced from one sample in a study of cytomegalovirus exposure and HLA in healthy donors. Data came from immunoSEQ multiplex PCR; TCRdb stores just in-frame clones and leaves some out. The sample has 150,000 to 200,000 clones, roughly 91% seen once. The sample consisted of PBMCs. These receptor sequences come from a woman aged 18-30 years in good health and CMV-seropositive.

V is TRBV2 and J is TRBJ1-1; TRBD1 might be the D (5 bases). This CDR3 contains 15 residues. Per the germline V gene, CDR1 is SNHLY and CDR2 is FYNNEI. V lost 4 bases and J 6 bases, leaving 18 bases between the germline ends. CDR3 coding DNA: TGTGCCAGCAGTGGGGGTTGGGGGGAACAGCCTGAAGCTTTCTTT. Amino acid sequence: CASSGGWGEQPEAFF. The full variable domain, in which reference TRBV2 and TRBJ1-1 provide the parts outside the CDR3, is EPEVTQTPSHQVTQMGQEVILRCVPISNHLYFYWYRQILGQKVEFLVSFYNNEISEKSEIFDDQFSVERPDGSNFTLKIRSTKLEDSAMYFCASSGGWGEQPEAFFGQGTRLTVV.

The chain has TRBV15 and TRBJ2-7; tentative D call: TRBD1 (5 bases). Germline V lookup: CDR1 LNHNV, CDR2 YYDKDF (reference sequence). Between the trimmed V and J ends, which lost 0 bases and 6 bases, there was a span of 9 bases. The CDR3 extends over 13 amino acids. Here the CDR3 reads CATSRDLRGEQYF. The CDR3 bases are TGTGCCACCAGCAGAGATCTTAGGGGCGAGCAGTACTTC.

CDR3 protein: CASSTTFHHEQYF. CDR3 nucleotides: TGTGCCAGCAGCACGACATTTCACCACGAGCAGTACTTC. The V and J genes are TRBV11-3 and TRBJ2-7, with D uncertain. V was cut by 5 bases and J by 5 bases, with 13 bases left in between. Germline V gene data show CDR1 as SGHNT and CDR2 as YENEEA. The CDR3 sequence is 13 residues long.

The chain links TRBV5-1 to TRBJ1-5; 11 positions match TRBD1. The CDR3 length is 14 residues. With 4 bases clipped from V and 5 bases from J, the junction kept 2 bases outside the gene matches. Germline V CDR1 and CDR2: SGHRS, YFSETQ. DNA of the CDR3: TGCGCCAGCAGCCCGGGACAGGGGGATCAGCCCCAGCATTTT. Protein product: CASSPGQGDQPQHF.

The J gene is TRBJ2-2, the V gene TRBV11-2; D remains unclear. The V and J ends lost 3 bases and 5 bases respectively, with 10 bases between them. From germline, CDR1 is SGHAT and CDR2 FQNNGV. The CDR3 is made up of 14 amino acids. The CDR3 spells CASSFTYGTGELFF. The CDR3 DNA sequence: TGTGCCAGCAGCTTTACTTATGGTACCGGGGAGCTGTTTTTT.

CDR3 loop: CASTHGGLGANEQFF. The CDR3 DNA reads as TGTGCCAGCACTCATGGGGGGTTAGGGGCTAATGAGCAGTTCTTC. This chain connects TRBV6-1 to TRBJ2-1; possibly TRBD2 for D (6 bases). V was cut by 7 bases and J by 7 bases, with 20 bases left in between. This CDR3 comprises 15 residues. The germline gives CDR1 MNHNS, CDR2 SASEGT.

The V gene is TRBV14, the J gene TRBJ2-2; D remains unclear. The CDR3 extends over 14 amino acids. Germline V gene sequence: CDR1 SGHDN, CDR2 FVKESK. V dropped 2 bases and J dropped 1 base, with 5 bases sitting between them. This CDR3 is CASSQHKNTGELFF. For the CDR3, the DNA is TGTGCCAGCAGCCAACACAAGAACACCGGGGAGCTGTTTTTT. The entire variable domain, with the rest obtained from reference TRBV14 and TRBJ2-2, is as follows: EAGVTQFPSHSVIEKGQTVTLRCDPISGHDNLYWYRRVMGKEIKFLLHFVKESKQDESGMPNNRFLAERTGGTYSTLKVQPAELEDSGVYFCASSQHKNTGELFFGEGSRLTVL.

This chain connects TRBV27 to TRBJ2-1; 7 bases agree with TRBD2. Germline CDR1 reads MNHEY; CDR2 reads SMNVEV (reference sequence). This CDR3 comprises 15 residues. V gave up 5 bases and J gave up 7 bases; unmatched junction bases: 11. The CDR3 protein is CASSITSAPRNEQFF. The DNA of the CDR3 is TGTGCCAGCAGTATTACTAGCGCTCCCAGAAATGAGCAGTTCTTC.

The genes are TRBV6-5 and TRBJ2-7, with D possibly matching TRBD1 (6 bases). The germline V gene encodes CDR1 MNHEY and CDR2 SVGAGI. V dropped 4 bases and J dropped 2 bases, with 12 bases sitting between them. The CDR3 is made up of 14 amino acids. In nucleotides, the CDR3 is TGTGCCAGCAGTTCCCTGGACAGAACCTACGAGCAGTACTTC. Residues: CASSSLDRTYEQYF.

The V gene is TRBV6-1, the J gene TRBJ1-5; 7 positions agree with TRBD1. CDR1 and CDR2 from the germline V gene are MNHNS and SASEGT. The CDR3 totals 15 residues. V was pared by 9 bases and J by 0 bases, with 8 bases of the junction left unmatched. The CDR3 nucleotides are TGTGCCAGTAAACTCAGGGGGGATAGCAATCAGCCCCAGCATTTT. It encodes CASKLRGDSNQPQHF.

This clone was detected only a few times. The V gene is TRBV14, the J gene TRBJ2-7, with D possibly matching TRBD1 (6 bases). CDR1 and CDR2 (germline): SGHDN, FVKESK. This CDR3 spans 13 amino acids. Trimming shortened V by 1 base and J by 3 bases, and 7 bases separated the two germline ends. The CDR3 DNA sequence: TGTGCCAGCAGCCAAGCGGGACACTACGAGCAGTACTTC. This encodes CASSQAGHYEQYF.

The chain links TRBV4-2 to TRBJ1-1, with a tentative D call TRBD1 (6 bases). Germline values: CDR1 LGHNA, CDR2 YNFKEQ. Trimming pared 5 bases from V and 4 bases from J, leaving 23 bases between. The CDR3 is 17 amino acids. DNA of the CDR3: TGTGCCAGCAGCGGGTTTACAGGGTTGATGTCTGTCACTGAAGCTTTCTTT. Its translation is CASSGFTGLMSVTEAFF.

This chain links TRBV11-2 with TRBJ2-1; 7 bases match TRBD2. The CDR3 has 16 residues. J was trimmed by 4 bases and V by 0 bases; bases with no gene match: 6. The germline CDR1 and CDR2 sequences are SGHAT and FQNNGV. The CDR3 bases are TGTGCCAGCAGCTTAGAACTAGCGCGGGGATACAATGAGCAGTTCTTC. It translates to CASSLELARGYNEQFF.

This clone was found a few times. The chain links TRBV6-6 to TRBJ2-7; TRBD1 agrees at 7 bases. The V gene end was trimmed by 4 bases and the J gene end by 5 bases; junction bases not matched to a gene: 8. Per the germline V gene, CDR1 is MNHNY and CDR2 is SVGAGI (reference sequence). The CDR3 length is 14 residues. The CDR3 spells CASSSLDRENEQYF. The CDR3 DNA sequence: TGTGCCAGCAGTTCTCTTGACAGGGAAAACGAGCAGTACTTC.

The chain couples TRBV25-1 to TRBJ1-1; D gene unclear. V dropped 6 bases and J dropped 3 bases, with 8 bases sitting between them. Germline values: CDR1 MGHDK, CDR2 SYGVNS. This CDR3 has 12 amino acids. The CDR3 is CASRYSYTEAFF. The DNA for the CDR3 is TGTGCCAGCAGATACTCGTACACTGAAGCTTTCTTT.

The genes are TRBV12-5 and TRBJ2-1, with 13 nucleotides matching TRBD2. Trimming took 2 bases from V and 9 from J; bases not matched to a gene: 13. The CDR3 is 18 amino acids. The germline V gene encodes CDR1 LGHNT and CDR2 FRNRAP. The CDR3 DNA sequence: TGTGCTAGTGGTTTGAGCGTGACTGGACTAGCGGGAGATGGTGAGCAGTTCTTC. Amino acids: CASGLSVTGLAGDGEQFF.

The CDR3 DNA sequence: TGCGCCAGCAGCCCGGGAGTCGGGGAGCTGTTTTTT. It translates to CASSPGVGELFF. The chain is built from TRBV4-1 and TRBJ2-2; possibly TRBD2 for D (6 bases). The CDR3 extends over 12 amino acids. V was cut by 4 bases and J by 7 bases, with 7 bases left in between. CDR1 MGHRA and CDR2 YSYEKL come from the germline V gene.